This TCR beta chain came from a study of T cell responses to AZD1222 COVID-19 vaccine. Germline V CDR1 and CDR2: MRHNA, SNTAGT. The V end was cut by 7 bases, the J end by 5 bases, with 23 bases between. The CDR3 is 16 residues long. TCRdb's copy holds only in-frame clones and misses some; the assay was immunoSEQ multiplex PCR. This sample carries 150,000 to 200,000 clones, about 91% of them seen once, and the ten largest clones take 1% to 1.5%. Study-wide findings and caveats: Breadth and depth of Spike-specific TCRs rose after two AZD1222 doses. Possibly, clonal diversity was underestimated; donors were largely white British and included more females. Epitopes outside B.1.351 and B.1.1.7 mutated regions reportedly drew nearly half of spike TCRs.

A word on this clone: Its antigen remains unknown.

This specimen consisted of peripheral blood, obtained 28 days after the second AZD1222 dose. This sequence was found in an adult who received the AZD1222 COVID-19 vaccine. The V and J genes are TRBV6-4 and TRBJ1-2, with D hard to call. CDR3 residues: CASKWVRISESYGYTF. The CDR3 DNA sequence: TGTGCCAGCAAGTGGGTACGAATCTCAGAATCTTATGGCTACACCTTC.